The 21 T cell receptor beta chains in this list originate from one sample, sequenced in a study of T cell responses to AZD1222 COVID-19 vaccine. Generated by immunoSEQ multiplex PCR, the TCRdb table keeps only in-frame clones and is missing some. Of 100,000 to 150,000 clones listed, approximately 91% are singletons. The material sequenced was peripheral blood, taken on day 0 of AZD1222 vaccination. The receptors stem from an adult in good health.

The gene calls are TRBV19 and TRBJ2-2, with TRBD2 identical over 8 bases. Unmatched junction bases numbered 5, after V lost 1 base and J lost 1 base. Germline-derived CDR1 and CDR2 are LNHDA and SQIVND (reference sequence). CDR3 length: 17 residues. CDR3 loop: CASSIARTSGNTGELFF. CDR3 sequence (DNA): TGTGCCAGTAGTATAGCCCGTACTAGCGGGAACACCGGGGAGCTGTTTTTT.

The CDR3 spells CATSRGQGSNQPQHF. CDR3 nucleotides: TGTGCCACCAGCAGAGGACAGGGTAGCAATCAGCCCCAGCATTTT. This sequence joins TRBV15 and TRBJ1-5, with 7 nucleotides matching TRBD1. CDR1 and CDR2 (germline): LNHNV, YYDKDF (reference sequence). V dropped 1 base and J dropped 0; count of bases not matched to a gene: 0. CDR3 size: 15 residues.

This clone has just one count. The chain is built from TRBV5-6 and TRBJ2-7, with 7 positions matching TRBD2. The CDR3 is made up of 13 amino acids. Losses at the gene ends were 7 bases for V and 5 bases for J; bases not matched to a gene: 9. Germline values: CDR1 SGHDT, CDR2 YYEEEE. The CDR3 protein is CASQGRGRDEQYF. The CDR3 DNA follows: TGTGCCAGCCAGGGACGAGGGAGGGACGAGCAGTACTTC.

The chain recombines TRBV6-5 with TRBJ1-5, with D perhaps matching TRBD1 (5 bases). The CDR3 sequence is 14 residues long. The V gene's germline CDR1 is MNHEY and CDR2 SVGAGI. With 7 bases removed from V and 4 bases from J, the gap between germline ends came to 14 bases. The CDR3: CASIPTRENQPQHF. CDR3 in DNA: TGTGCCAGCATTCCGACCAGGGAGAATCAGCCCCAGCATTTT.

This chain links TRBV4-2 with TRBJ1-1; tentative D call: TRBD1 (5 bases). Germline V gene lookup returns CDR1 LGHNA and CDR2 YNFKEQ. The CDR3 is made up of 15 amino acids. The V end lost 0 bases, the J end lost 1 base, and 9 bases lay between the germline ends. The CDR3 coding sequence is TGTGCCAGCAGCCAAGATCTAGACAGGAACACTGAAGCTTTCTTT. The encoded protein is CASSQDLDRNTEAFF.

The CDR3 reads CASSYNRENIQYF. The CDR3 nucleotides are TGTGCCAGCAGTTACAACAGGGAAAACATTCAGTACTTC. V is TRBV6-6 and J is TRBJ2-4, with D maybe TRBD1 (6 bases). Trimming removed 2 bases from V and 5 bases from J, with 7 bases in between. This CDR3 is 13 amino acids long. Germline V gene lookup returns CDR1 MNHNY and CDR2 SVGAGI (reference sequence).

The V gene is TRBV27, the J gene TRBJ2-4, with a tentative D call TRBD2 (5 bases). The CDR3 has 15 residues. V shed 5 bases and J shed 0 bases, with 11 bases lying between them. Germline assignment: CDR1 MNHEY and CDR2 SMNVEV (reference sequence). For the CDR3, the DNA is TGTGCCAGCAGTCCAGCGGACCTAGCCAAAAACATTCAGTACTTC. This encodes CASSPADLAKNIQYF.

This chain uses TRBV19 with TRBJ2-3; 8 bases are a match to TRBD1. CDR1 is LNHDA and CDR2 is SQIVND in the germline V gene (reference sequence). CDR3 length: 16 amino acids. J lost 1 base, V lost 3 bases, and 6 bases had no gene match. CDR3 amino acids: CASSMGEGQGTDTQYF. CDR3 DNA: TGTGCCAGTAGTATGGGTGAGGGACAGGGCACAGATACGCAGTATTTT.

The rearrangement links TRBV5-7 to TRBJ1-1, with D unresolved. TRBV5-7 belongs to the ORF category, with a function that is uncertain. V shed 1 base and J shed 8 bases, with 6 bases lying between them. CDR3 length: 11 amino acids. The CDR3 region has the DNA TGTGCCAGCAGCTTGCCCAGGGAAGCTTTCTTT. Translating gives CASSLPREAFF.

V gene TRBV30 combines with J gene TRBJ1-3; D is unresolved. CDR1 and CDR2 from the germline V gene are GTSNPN and SVGIG (reference sequence). The ends were cut back, 0 bases at V and 0 bases at J, with 3 bases in the middle. This CDR3 contains 13 residues. This CDR3 reads CAWSVLSGNTIYF. The CDR3 DNA sequence: TGTGCCTGGAGTGTACTCTCTGGAAACACCATATATTTT.

The V call is TRBV9, the J call TRBJ1-2, with D possibly TRBD1 on 5 matching bases. The CDR3 contains 14 residues. V shed 3 bases and J shed 6 bases, with 15 bases lying between them. In germline, CDR1 is SGDLS, CDR2 YYNGEE. The CDR3 DNA sequence: TGTGCCAGCAGCGCAGACGGGGGTTCTCATGGCTACACCTTC. Translated: CASSADGGSHGYTF.

This chain uses TRBV5-1 with TRBJ2-5; TRBD1 matches at 7 bases. Unmatched junction bases numbered 7, after V lost 3 bases and J lost 5 bases. Per the germline V gene, CDR1 is SGHRS and CDR2 is YFSETQ. This CDR3 spans 14 amino acids. The DNA of the CDR3 is TGCGCCAGCAGCTACGGACAGGCCGGGGAGACCCAGTACTTC. This codes for CASSYGQAGETQYF.

In regard to this clone: The same CDR3 arises from other DNA sequences in this sample as well. The chain recombines TRBV6-1 with TRBJ1-5, with a tentative D call TRBD1 (5 bases). V gave up 3 bases and J gave up 5 bases, with 8 bases separating them. The CDR3 is made up of 13 amino acids. Looked up from germline, CDR1 is MNHNS and CDR2 is SASEGT. As DNA, the CDR3 is TGTGCCAGCAGTGAGACCAGGGATCAGCCCCAGCATTTT. Its protein is CASSETRDQPQHF.

J is TRBJ2-5 and V is TRBV3-1 (or the pseudogene TRBV3-2); tentatively, D is TRBD2 (6 bases). Deletions cut 0 bases from V and 6 bases from J, with 11 bases between. Germline V CDR1 and CDR2: LGHDT, YNNKEL (reference sequence). The CDR3 has 14 residues. DNA of the CDR3: TGTGCCAGCAGCCAAGATTCGGGGGTAAAGACCCAGTACTTC. Translated: CASSQDSGVKTQYF.

To note about this clone: Other DNA sequences in the sample encode the same CDR3. The chain combines TRBV12-5 with TRBJ2-1; 7 bases line up with TRBD1. Germline V gives CDR1 LGHNT, CDR2 FRNRAP. V gave up 1 base and J gave up 1 base; unmatched junction bases: 1. There are 15 residues in the CDR3. Here the CDR3 DNA reads TGTGCTAGTGGTTTGGGACAGGGATCCTACAATGAGCAGTTCTTC. This sequence encodes CASGLGQGSYNEQFF.

CDR3 coding DNA: TGTGCCAGCAGGGAACAGATGGAGACCCAGTACTTC. It encodes CASREQMETQYF. This chain links TRBV12-3 or TRBV12-4 with TRBJ2-5; D is undetermined. The CDR3 has 12 residues. Deletions cut 6 bases from V and 5 bases from J, with 10 bases between.

The chain links TRBV9 to TRBJ1-2; the match to TRBD1 covers 9 bases. The CDR3 runs to 15 residues. The J segment lost 5 bases and the V segment lost 4 bases, leaving 9 bases of the junction unmatched. Germline lookup yields CDR1 SGDLS and CDR2 YYNGEE. Here the CDR3 DNA reads TGTGCCAGCAGCCCTAGGACAGGGGTTACATATGGCTACACCTTC. It codes for CASSPRTGVTYGYTF.

This sequence joins TRBV7-3 and TRBJ2-7; 7 bases are shared with TRBD1. The length of the CDR3 is 15 residues. CDR1 and CDR2 (germline): SGHTA, FQGTGA. With 2 bases clipped from V and 5 bases from J, the junction kept 9 bases outside the gene matches. The CDR3 here is CASSLGPTGPHEQYF. The CDR3 bases are TGTGCCAGCAGCTTAGGCCCGACAGGGCCCCACGAGCAGTACTTC. Complete variable domain (other parts from reference TRBV7-3 and TRBJ2-7): GAGVSQTPSNKVTEKGKYVELRCDPISGHTALYWYRQSLGQGPEFLIYFQGTGAADDSGLPNDRFFAVRPEGSVSTLKIQRTERGDSAVYLCASSLGPTGPHEQYFGPGTRLTVT.

This chain's CDR3 is CASGQGGEVSNQPQHF. Written as DNA, the CDR3 is TGTGCCAGCGGCCAGGGGGGGGAAGTTAGCAATCAGCCCCAGCATTTT. The gene calls are TRBV6-6 and TRBJ1-5; 7 bases are a match to TRBD1. V gave up 8 bases and J gave up 0 bases; unmatched junction bases: 10. Germline loops: CDR1 MNHNY, CDR2 SVGAGI (reference sequence). This CDR3 has 16 residues.

The V call is TRBV6-2 or TRBV6-3, the J call TRBJ1-5; the D is unclear. The germline gives CDR1 MNHEY, CDR2 SVGEGT. The CDR3 extends over 12 amino acids. Trimming left V 2 bases short and J 12 bases short, with 11 bases between. DNA of the CDR3: TGTGCCAGCAGTTACCTCGTTGGAATCCAGCATTTT. The encoded protein is CASSYLVGIQHF.

This clone was counted between two and nine times. This chain links TRBV4-3 with TRBJ1-4, with D hard to call. Deletions cut 0 bases from V and 0 bases from J, with 8 bases between. CDR1 is LGHNA, CDR2 YSLEER, per germline. This CDR3 contains 16 residues. This chain's CDR3 is CASSQDWPPTNEKLFF. DNA of the CDR3: TGCGCCAGCAGCCAAGATTGGCCTCCAACTAATGAAAAACTGTTTTTT.